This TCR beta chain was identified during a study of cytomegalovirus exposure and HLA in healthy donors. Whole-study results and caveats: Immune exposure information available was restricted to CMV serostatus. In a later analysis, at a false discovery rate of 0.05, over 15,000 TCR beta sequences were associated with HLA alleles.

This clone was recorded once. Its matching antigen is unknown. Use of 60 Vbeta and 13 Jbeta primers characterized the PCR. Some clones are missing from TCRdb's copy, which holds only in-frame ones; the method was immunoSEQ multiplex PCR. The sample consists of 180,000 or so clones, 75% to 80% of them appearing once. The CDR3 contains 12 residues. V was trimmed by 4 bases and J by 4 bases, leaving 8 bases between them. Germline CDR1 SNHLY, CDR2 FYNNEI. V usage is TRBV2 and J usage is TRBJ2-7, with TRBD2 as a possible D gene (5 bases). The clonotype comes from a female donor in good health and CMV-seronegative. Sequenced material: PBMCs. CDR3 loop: CASSGTEYEQYF. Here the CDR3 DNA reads TGTGCCAGCAGTGGGACTGAATACGAGCAGTACTTC.